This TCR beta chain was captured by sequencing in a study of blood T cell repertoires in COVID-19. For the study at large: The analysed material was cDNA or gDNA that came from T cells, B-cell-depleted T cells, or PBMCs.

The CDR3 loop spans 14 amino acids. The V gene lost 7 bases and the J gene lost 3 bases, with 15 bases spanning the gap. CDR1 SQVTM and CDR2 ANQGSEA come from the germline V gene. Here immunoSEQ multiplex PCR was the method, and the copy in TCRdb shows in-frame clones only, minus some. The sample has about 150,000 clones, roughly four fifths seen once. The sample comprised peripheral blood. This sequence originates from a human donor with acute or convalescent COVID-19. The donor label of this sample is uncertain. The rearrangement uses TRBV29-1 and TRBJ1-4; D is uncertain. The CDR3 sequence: CSAGVPGANEKLFF. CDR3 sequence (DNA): TGCAGCGCCGGGGTCCCTGGGGCTAATGAAAAACTGTTTTTT.